This TCR beta chain was captured by sequencing in a study of blood T cell repertoires in COVID-19. Study overall: COVID-19 samples from acute and convalescent phases originated in the United States, Italy and Spain. PBMCs, B-cell-depleted T cells, or T cells provided the cDNA or gDNA that made up the material.

Per the authors' pipeline: The assay estimated nucleated cells by amplifying reference gene primers. Using immunoSEQ multiplex PCR, the repertoire was profiled, and TCRdb retains in-frame clones only, with some absent. The D gene and trimming were derived from the DNA, and the V and J assignments and clone size from that table. This repertoire shows just over 250,000 clones, approximately 89% found once; its top ten account for over 7.5%. The CDR3 is 11 residues long. After removal of 6 bases from V and 4 bases from J, the junction contained 0 bases not matched to a gene. The germline CDR1 and CDR2 sequences are MGHDK and SYGVNS.

Specimen: peripheral blood. The clonotype comes from a man aged 35 to 55 who had recovered from COVID-19. The genes are TRBV25-1 and TRBJ2-7; 7 bases align to TRBD1. This CDR3 is CASRQGYEQYF. The DNA of the CDR3 is TGTGCCAGCAGACAGGGGTACGAGCAGTACTTC.